This record concerns one T cell receptor (beta chain) sequence. The antigen is not known. The sample originates from a study of cytomegalovirus exposure and HLA in healthy donors. Study conclusions and caveats: It was reported that the classifier diagnosed cytomegalovirus status with high specificity and sensitivity in both the original and validation cohorts. Per a later analysis, 15,000 to 20,000 TCR beta sequences showed association with HLA alleles at 0.05 false discovery rate. In a later analysis, V- and J-gene trimming of beta chains associated with a DCLRE1C missense variant, replicated independently. Most TCR sequences proved rare, with some public TCRs found in many donors.

Germline assignment: CDR1 LNHNV and CDR2 YYDKDF (reference sequence). Trimming left V 4 bases short and J 0 bases short, with 13 bases between. The CDR3 is 16 residues long. Researchers ran the PCR with 60 Vbeta and 13 Jbeta primers. The table came from immunoSEQ multiplex PCR; TCRdb's copy has only in-frame clones and leaves some out. The sample contains about 160,000 clones, 87% of which appear only once. Sequencing was done on a sample of PBMCs. The chain combines TRBV15 with TRBJ1-3; D uncertain. The sequence derives from a woman aged 25 to 39 in good health and CMV-seronegative. CDR3 region: CATSNQQRYSGNTIYF. CDR3 in DNA: TGTGCCACCAGCAACCAACAACGTTACTCTGGAAACACCATATATTTT.